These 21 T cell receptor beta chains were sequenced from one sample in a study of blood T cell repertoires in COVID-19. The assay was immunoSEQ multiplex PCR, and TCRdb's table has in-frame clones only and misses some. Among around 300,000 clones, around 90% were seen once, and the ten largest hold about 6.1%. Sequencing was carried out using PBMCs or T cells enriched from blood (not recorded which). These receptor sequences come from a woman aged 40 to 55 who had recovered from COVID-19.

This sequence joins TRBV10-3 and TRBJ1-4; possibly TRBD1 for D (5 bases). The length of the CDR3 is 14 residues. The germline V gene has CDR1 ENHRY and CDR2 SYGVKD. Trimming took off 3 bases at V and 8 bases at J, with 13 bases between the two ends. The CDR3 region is CAISDKGFDEKLFF. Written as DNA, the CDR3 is TGTGCCATCAGTGATAAGGGGTTTGACGAAAAACTGTTTTTT.

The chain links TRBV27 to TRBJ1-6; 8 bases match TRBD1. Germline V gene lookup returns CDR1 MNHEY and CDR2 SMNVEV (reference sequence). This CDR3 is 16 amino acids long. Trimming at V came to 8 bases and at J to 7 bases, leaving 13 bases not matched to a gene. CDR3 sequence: CASGTPGGSRNSPLHF. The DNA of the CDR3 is TGTGCCAGCGGAACCCCAGGGGGCTCCCGAAATTCACCCCTCCACTTT.

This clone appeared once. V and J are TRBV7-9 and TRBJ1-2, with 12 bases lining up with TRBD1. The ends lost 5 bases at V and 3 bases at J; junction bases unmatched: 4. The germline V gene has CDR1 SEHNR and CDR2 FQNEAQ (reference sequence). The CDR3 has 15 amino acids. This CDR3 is CASSNRDRGHYGYTF. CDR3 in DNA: TGTGCCAGCAGCAACCGGGACAGGGGGCACTATGGCTACACCTTC.

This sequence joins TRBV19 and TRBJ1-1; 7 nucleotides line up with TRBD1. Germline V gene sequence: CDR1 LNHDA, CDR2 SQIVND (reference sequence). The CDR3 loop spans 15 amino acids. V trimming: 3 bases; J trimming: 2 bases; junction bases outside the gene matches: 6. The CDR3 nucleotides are TGTGCCAGTAGTATGCAGGGACAGCTTAACACTGAAGCTTTCTTT. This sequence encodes CASSMQGQLNTEAFF. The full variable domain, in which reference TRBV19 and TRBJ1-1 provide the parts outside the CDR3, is DGGITQSPKYLFRKEGQNVTLSCEQNLNHDAMYWYRQDPGQGLRLIYYSQIVNDFQKGDIAEGYSVSREKKESFPLTVTSAQKNPTAFYLCASSMQGQLNTEAFFGQGTRLTVV.

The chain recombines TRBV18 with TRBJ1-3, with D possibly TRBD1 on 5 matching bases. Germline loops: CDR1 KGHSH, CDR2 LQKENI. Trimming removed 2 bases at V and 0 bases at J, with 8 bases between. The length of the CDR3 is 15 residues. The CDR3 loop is CASSPGGSSGNTIYF. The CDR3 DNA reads TGTGCCAGCTCACCAGGGGGGTCCTCTGGAAACACCATATATTTT.

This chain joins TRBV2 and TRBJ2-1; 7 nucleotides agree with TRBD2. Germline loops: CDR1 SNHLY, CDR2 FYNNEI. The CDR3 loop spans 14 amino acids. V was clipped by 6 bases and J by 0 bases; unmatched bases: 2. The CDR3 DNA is TGTGCCAGCAGACCTAGCGGCTCCTACAATGAGCAGTTCTTC. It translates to CASRPSGSYNEQFF.

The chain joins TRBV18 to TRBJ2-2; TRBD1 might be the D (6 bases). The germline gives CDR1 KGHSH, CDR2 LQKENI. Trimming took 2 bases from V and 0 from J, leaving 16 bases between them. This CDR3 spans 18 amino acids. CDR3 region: CASSPYRDGLSNTGELFF. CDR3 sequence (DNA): TGTGCCAGCTCACCATACAGGGACGGGTTGTCGAACACCGGGGAGCTGTTTTTT.

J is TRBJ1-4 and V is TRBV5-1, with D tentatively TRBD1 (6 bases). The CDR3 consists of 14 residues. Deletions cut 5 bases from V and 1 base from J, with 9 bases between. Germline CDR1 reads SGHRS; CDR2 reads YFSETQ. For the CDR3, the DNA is TGCGCCAGCAGGCAACAGGGAACTAATGAAAAACTGTTTTTT. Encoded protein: CASRQQGTNEKLFF.

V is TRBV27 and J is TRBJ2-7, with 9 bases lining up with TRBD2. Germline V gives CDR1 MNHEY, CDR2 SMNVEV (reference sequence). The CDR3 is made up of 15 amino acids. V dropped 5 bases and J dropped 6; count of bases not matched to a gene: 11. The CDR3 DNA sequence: TGTGCCAGCAGTCCTTATTCAGCGGGAGGACGCGAGCAGTACTTC. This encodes CASSPYSAGGREQYF.

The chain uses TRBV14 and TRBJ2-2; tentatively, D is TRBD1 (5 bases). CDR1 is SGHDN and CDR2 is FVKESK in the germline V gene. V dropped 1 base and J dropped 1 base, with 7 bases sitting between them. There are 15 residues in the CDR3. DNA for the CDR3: TGTGCCAGCAGCCAAGCAGGGATGAACACCGGGGAGCTGTTTTTT. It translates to CASSQAGMNTGELFF.

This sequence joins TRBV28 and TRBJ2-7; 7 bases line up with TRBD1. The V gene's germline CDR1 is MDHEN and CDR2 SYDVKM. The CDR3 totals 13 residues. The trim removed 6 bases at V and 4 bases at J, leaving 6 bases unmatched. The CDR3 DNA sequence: TGTGCCAGCAGCCCTCAGGACAGGTACGAGCAGTACTTC. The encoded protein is CASSPQDRYEQYF.

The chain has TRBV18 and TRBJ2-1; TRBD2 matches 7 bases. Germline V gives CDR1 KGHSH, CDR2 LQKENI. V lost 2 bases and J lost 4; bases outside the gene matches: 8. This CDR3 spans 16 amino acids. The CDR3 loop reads CASSPLGRVFYNEQFF. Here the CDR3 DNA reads TGTGCCAGCTCACCATTGGGGAGGGTATTTTACAATGAGCAGTTCTTC.

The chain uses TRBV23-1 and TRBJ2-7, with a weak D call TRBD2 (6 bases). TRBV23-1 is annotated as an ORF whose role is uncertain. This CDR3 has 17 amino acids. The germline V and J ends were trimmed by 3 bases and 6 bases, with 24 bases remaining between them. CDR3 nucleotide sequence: TGCGCCAGCAGTCATCCTCCTTTAACCGGGAGATTTTGCGAGCAGTACTTC. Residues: CASSHPPLTGRFCEQYF.

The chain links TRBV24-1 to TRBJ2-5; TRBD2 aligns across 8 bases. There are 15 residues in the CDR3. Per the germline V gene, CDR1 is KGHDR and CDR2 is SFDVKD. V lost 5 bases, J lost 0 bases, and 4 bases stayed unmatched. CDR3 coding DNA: TGTGCCACCAGTGTAACTAGCGGTAACCAAGAGACCCAGTACTTC. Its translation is CATSVTSGNQETQYF.

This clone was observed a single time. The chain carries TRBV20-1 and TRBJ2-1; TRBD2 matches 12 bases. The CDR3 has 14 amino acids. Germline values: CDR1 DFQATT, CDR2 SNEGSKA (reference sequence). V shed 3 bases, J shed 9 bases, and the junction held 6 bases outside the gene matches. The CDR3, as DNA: TGCAGTGCTAGTAGCCTAGCGGGAGGGGGTGAGCAGTTCTTC. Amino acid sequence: CSASSLAGGGEQFF.

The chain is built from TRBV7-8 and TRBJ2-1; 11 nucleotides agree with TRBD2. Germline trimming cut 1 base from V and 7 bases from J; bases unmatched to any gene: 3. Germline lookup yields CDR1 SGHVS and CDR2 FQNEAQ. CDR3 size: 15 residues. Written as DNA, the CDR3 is TGTGCCAGCAGCTTAGGGCTAGCGGGAGGTAATGAGCAGTTCTTC. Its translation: CASSLGLAGGNEQFF.

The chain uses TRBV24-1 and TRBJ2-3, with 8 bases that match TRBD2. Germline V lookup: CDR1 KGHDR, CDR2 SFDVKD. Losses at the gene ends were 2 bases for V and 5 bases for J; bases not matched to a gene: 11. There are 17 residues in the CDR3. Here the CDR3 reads CATSDSSVAGGGDTQYF. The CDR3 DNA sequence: TGTGCCACCAGTGATTCCTCCGTTGCGGGAGGAGGAGATACGCAGTATTTT.

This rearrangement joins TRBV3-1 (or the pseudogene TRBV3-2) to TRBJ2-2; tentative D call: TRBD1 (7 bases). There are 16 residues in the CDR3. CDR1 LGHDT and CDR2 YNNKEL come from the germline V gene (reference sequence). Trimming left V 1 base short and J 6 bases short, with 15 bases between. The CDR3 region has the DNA TGTGCCAGCAGCCAAGGGAGGGGGCATTTGGCCGGGGAGCTGTTTTTT. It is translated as CASSQGRGHLAGELFF.

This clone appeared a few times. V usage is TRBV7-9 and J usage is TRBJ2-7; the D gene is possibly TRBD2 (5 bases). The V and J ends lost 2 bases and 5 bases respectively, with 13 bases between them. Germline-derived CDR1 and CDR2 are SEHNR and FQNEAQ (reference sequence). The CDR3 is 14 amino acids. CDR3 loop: CASSLFEGTHEQYF. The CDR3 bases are TGTGCCAGCAGCTTATTTGAGGGTACCCACGAGCAGTACTTC.

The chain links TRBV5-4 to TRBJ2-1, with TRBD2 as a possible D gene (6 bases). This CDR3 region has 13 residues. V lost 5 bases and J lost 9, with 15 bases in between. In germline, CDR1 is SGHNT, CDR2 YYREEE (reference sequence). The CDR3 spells CASSPSEGPEQFF. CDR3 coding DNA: TGTGCCAGCAGTCCCTCGGAGGGCCCTGAGCAGTTCTTC. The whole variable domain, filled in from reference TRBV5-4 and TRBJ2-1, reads ETGVTQSPTHLIKTRGQQVTLRCSSQSGHNTVSWYQQALGQGPQFIFQYYREEENGRGNFPPRFSGLQFPNYSSELNVNALELDDSALYLCASSPSEGPEQFFGPGTRLTVL.

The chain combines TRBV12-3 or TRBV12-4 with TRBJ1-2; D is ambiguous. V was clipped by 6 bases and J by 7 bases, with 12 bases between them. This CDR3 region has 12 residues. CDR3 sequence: CASSLWEPGYTF. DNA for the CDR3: TGTGCCAGCAGCCTTTGGGAGCCTGGCTACACCTTC.